The 8 T cell receptor beta chains presented below share a single source sample, sequenced in a study of blood T cells in healthy people across ages. Combining a sample-barcoded 5' primer with a J-beta primer mix, a second PCR ran for roughly 6 to 11 cycles. TCRdb passed the 5' RACE reads through MiXCR, listing each CDR3 protein once. The data show about 320,000 distinct CDR3 sequences, with around 30% seen just once and approximately 28% held by the top ten. Sequences were obtained from blood. The receptors stem from a woman between 65 and 79 years old in good health.

The chain is built from TRBV7-8 and TRBJ2-7, with 10 bases lining up with TRBD2. The CDR3 is 16 residues long. Germline V lookup: CDR1 SGHVS, CDR2 FQNEAQ. V lost 2 bases to trimming and J lost 2 bases; unmatched junction nucleotides: 6. The CDR3 loop reads CASSLLTSGATYEQYF. DNA of the CDR3: TGTGCCAGCAGCTTATTAACTAGCGGGGCCACCTACGAGCAGTACTTC.

This clonotype occurred many times. The genes are TRBV12-3 or TRBV12-4 and TRBJ2-1; no firm D call. V lost 3 bases to trimming and J lost 7 bases, with 4 bases between them. The CDR3 extends over 11 amino acids. In DNA form, the CDR3 reads TGTGCCAGCAGTTTTGGGAATGAGCAGTTCTTC. It encodes CASSFGNEQFF.

V is TRBV4-1 and J is TRBJ1-1, with D unresolved. Germline-derived CDR1 and CDR2 are MGHRA and YSYEKL. Trimming left V 0 bases short and J 5 bases short, with 13 bases between. There are 15 residues in the CDR3. This chain's CDR3 is CASSQDGYARTEAFF. In DNA form, the CDR3 reads TGCGCCAGCAGCCAAGACGGGTACGCTCGAACTGAAGCTTTCTTT.

V usage is TRBV18 and J usage is TRBJ2-6, with TRBD1 identical over 10 bases. Germline V gene sequence: CDR1 KGHSH, CDR2 LQKENI. CDR3 length equals 19 residues. V was pared by 3 bases and J by 0 bases, with 8 bases of the junction left unmatched. CDR3 coding DNA: TGTGCCAGCTCACCTCAGGACAGGGGGGGAGGCTCTGGGGCCAACGTCCTGACTTTC. This gives the protein CASSPQDRGGGSGANVLTF.

The chain combines TRBV28 with TRBJ2-7; D is possibly TRBD2 (5 bases). CDR1 is MDHEN, CDR2 SYDVKM, per germline. Between the trimmed V and J ends, which lost 7 bases and 1 base, there was a span of 14 bases. The CDR3 is 14 amino acids. The CDR3 DNA sequence: TGTGCCAGCATTAGGGAGACTGCGTCCTACGAGCAGTACTTC. Encoded protein: CASIRETASYEQYF.

The chain recombines TRBV6-2 or TRBV6-3 with TRBJ2-6; D gene uncertain. The CDR3 has 17 residues. With 6 bases removed from V and 0 bases from J, the gap between germline ends came to 15 bases. Per the germline V gene, CDR1 is MNHEY and CDR2 is SVGEGT. The CDR3 spells CASSQDTQHSGANVLTF. CDR3 nucleotides: TGTGCCAGCAGCCAAGACACGCAACACTCTGGGGCCAACGTCCTGACTTTC.

In its sample, this clonotype was seen a few times. The chain uses TRBV7-8 and TRBJ2-1; either TRBD1 or TRBD2 may fit D (5 bases each). The V gene's germline CDR1 is SGHVS and CDR2 FQNEAQ. The CDR3 is 14 residues long. Between the trimmed V and J ends, which lost 5 bases and 8 bases, there was a span of 16 bases. The CDR3 nucleotides are TGTGCCAGCAGCCCCGGGGCGGCAAGAGATGAGCAGTTCTTC. Its translation is CASSPGAARDEQFF.

This clonotype turned up a few times. This chain connects TRBV21-1 to TRBJ2-1; the table's D call of TRBD1 was not tested on the DNA. TRBV21-1 is designated a pseudogene. The CDR3 consists of 11 residues. DNA of the CDR3: TGTGCCAGCAGCAACCAGGGGGGGGGATACTTC. Translation gives CASSNQGGGYF.